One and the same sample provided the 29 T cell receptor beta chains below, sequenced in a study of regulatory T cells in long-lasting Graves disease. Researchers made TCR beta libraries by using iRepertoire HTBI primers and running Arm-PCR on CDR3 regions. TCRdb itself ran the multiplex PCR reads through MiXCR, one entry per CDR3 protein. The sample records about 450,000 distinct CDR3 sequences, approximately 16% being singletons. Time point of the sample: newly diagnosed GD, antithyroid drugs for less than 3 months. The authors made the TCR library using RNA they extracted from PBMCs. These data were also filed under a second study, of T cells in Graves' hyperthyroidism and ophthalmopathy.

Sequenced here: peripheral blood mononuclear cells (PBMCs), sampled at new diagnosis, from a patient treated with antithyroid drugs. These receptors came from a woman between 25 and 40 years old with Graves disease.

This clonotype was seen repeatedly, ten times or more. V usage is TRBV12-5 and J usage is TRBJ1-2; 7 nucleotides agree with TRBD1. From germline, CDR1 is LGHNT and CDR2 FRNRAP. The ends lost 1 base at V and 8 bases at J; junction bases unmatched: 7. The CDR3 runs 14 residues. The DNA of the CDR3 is TGTGCTAGTGGTTTGGCTGACAGGGTCGGAGGCTACACCTTC. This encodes CASGLADRVGGYTF.

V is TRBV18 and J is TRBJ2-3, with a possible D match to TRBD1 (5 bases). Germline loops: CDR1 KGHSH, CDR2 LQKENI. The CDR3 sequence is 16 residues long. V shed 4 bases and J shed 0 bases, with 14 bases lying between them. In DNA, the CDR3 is TGTGCCAGCTCACTCCTCAGGGTCATAAGCACAGATACGCAGTATTTT. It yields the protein CASSLLRVISTDTQYF.

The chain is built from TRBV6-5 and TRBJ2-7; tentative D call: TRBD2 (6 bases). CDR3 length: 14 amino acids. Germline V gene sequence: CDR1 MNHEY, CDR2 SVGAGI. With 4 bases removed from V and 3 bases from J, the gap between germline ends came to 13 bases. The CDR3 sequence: CASSSVTSSYEQYF. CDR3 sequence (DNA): TGTGCCAGCAGTTCCGTTACTAGCAGCTACGAGCAGTACTTC.

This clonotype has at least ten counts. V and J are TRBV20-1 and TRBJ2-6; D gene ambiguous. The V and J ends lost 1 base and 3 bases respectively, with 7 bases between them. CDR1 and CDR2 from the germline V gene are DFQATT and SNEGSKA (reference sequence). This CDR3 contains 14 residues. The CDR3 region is CSARGLFGANVLTF. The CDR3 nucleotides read TGCAGTGCTAGAGGGCTCTTTGGGGCCAACGTCCTGACTTTC.

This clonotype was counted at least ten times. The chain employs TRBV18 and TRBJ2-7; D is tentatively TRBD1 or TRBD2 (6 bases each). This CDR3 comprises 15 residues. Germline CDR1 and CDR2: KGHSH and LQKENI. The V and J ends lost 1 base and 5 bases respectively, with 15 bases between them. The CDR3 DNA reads TGTGCCAGCTCACCACTTGGGGGGCTCATCGACGAGCAGTACTTC. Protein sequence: CASSPLGGLIDEQYF.

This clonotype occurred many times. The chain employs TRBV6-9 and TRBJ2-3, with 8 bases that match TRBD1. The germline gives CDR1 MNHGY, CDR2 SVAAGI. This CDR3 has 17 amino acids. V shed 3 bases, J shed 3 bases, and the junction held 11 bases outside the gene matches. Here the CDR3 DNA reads TGTGCCAGCAGTTACCTGGGCGGCAGGGGGCGGACAGATACGCAGTATTTT. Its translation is CASSYLGGRGRTDTQYF.

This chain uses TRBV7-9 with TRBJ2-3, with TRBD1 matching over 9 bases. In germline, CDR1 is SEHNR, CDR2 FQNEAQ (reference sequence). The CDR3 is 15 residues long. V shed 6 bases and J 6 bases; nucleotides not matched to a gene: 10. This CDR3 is CASSLRGTGPDTQYF. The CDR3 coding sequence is TGTGCCAGCAGTTTAAGGGGGACAGGGCCGGATACGCAGTATTTT. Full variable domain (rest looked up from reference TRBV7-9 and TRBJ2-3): DTGVSQNPRHKITKRGQNVTFRCDPISEHNRLYWYRQTLGQGPEFLTYFQNEAQLEKSRLLSDRFSAERPKGSFSTLEIQRTEQGDSAMYLCASSLRGTGPDTQYFGPGTRLTVL.

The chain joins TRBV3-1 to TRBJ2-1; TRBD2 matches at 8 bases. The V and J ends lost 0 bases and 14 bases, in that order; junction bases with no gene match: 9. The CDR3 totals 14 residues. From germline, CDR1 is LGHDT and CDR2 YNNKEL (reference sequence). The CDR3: CASSQDGGSGMEFF. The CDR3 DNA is TGTGCCAGCAGCCAAGATGGGGGTAGCGGGATGGAGTTCTTC.

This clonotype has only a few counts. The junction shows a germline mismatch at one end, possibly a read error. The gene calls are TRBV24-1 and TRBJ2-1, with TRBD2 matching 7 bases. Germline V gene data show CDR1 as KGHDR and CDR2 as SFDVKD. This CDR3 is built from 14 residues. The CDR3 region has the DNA TGTGCCACCAGTGATCCTGGGGACTACCATGAGCAGTTCTTC. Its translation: CATSDPGDYHEQFF.

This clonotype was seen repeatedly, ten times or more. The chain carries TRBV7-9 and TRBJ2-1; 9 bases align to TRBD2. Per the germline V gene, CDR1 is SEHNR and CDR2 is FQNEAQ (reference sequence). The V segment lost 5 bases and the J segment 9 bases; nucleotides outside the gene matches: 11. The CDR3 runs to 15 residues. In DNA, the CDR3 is TGTGCCAGCAGCAGTACTACTAGCGGGTTCAGTGAGCAGTTCTTC. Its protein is CASSSTTSGFSEQFF.

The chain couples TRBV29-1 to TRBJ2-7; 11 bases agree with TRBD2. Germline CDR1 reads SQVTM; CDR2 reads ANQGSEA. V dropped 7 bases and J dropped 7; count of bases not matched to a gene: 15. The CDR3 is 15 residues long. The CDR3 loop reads CSAHSSGRTSGEQYF. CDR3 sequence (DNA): TGCAGCGCTCACTCTAGCGGGAGGACCTCAGGGGAGCAGTACTTC.

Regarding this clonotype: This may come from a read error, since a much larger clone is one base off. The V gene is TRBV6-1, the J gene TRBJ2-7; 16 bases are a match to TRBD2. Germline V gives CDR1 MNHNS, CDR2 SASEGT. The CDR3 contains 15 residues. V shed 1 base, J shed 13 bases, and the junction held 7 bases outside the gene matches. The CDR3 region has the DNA TGTGCCAGCAGTGAAGTCCCCGGGACTAGCGGGAGGGGCTACTTC. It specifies CASSEVPGTSGRGYF.

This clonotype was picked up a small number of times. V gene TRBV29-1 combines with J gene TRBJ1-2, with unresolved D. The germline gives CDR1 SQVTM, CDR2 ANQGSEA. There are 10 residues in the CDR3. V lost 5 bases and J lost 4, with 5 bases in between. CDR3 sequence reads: CSVNFYGYTF. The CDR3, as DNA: TGCAGCGTTAATTTCTATGGCTACACCTTC.

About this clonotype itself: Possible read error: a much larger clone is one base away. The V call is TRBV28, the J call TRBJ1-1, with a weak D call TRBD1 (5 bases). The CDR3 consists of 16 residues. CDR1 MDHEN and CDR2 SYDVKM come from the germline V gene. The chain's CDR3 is CASSLSGGGLRDVASF. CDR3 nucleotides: TGTGCCAGCAGTTTATCGGGGGGTGGACTAAGGGACGTCGCTTCCTTT.

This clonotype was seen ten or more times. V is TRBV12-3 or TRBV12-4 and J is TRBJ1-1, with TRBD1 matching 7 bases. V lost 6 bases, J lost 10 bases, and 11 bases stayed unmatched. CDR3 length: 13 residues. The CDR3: CASRQGGGPRAFF. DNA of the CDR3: TGTGCCAGCAGGCAAGGGGGCGGGCCCCGAGCTTTCTTT.

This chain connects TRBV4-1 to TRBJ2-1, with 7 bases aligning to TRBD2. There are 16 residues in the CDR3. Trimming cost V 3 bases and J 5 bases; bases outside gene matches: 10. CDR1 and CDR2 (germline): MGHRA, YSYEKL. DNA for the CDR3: TGCGCCAGCAGCCACAGACTAGCTACCACCAACAATGAGCAGTTCTTC. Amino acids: CASSHRLATTNNEQFF.

CDR3 protein: CATSERGTSGSRLNEQFF. CDR3 sequence (DNA): TGTGCCACCAGTGAGCGCGGGACTAGCGGGAGCAGACTCAATGAGCAGTTCTTC. The genes are TRBV24-1 and TRBJ2-1; 14 bases line up with TRBD2. The CDR3 spans 18 residues. CDR1 KGHDR and CDR2 SFDVKD come from the germline V gene. V lost 4 bases to trimming and J lost 6 bases; unmatched junction nucleotides: 10.

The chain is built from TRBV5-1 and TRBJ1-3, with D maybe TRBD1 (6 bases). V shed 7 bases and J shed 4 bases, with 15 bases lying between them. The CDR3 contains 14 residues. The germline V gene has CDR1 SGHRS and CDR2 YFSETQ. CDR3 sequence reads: CASSSGARGNTIYF. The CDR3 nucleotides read TGCGCCAGCTCATCGGGGGCCCGAGGAAACACCATATATTTT.

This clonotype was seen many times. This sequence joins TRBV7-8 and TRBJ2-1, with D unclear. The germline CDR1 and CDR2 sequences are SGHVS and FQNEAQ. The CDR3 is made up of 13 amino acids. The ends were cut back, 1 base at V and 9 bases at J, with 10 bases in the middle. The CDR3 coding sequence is TGTGCCAGCAGCTTAGTTGACAACGGTGAGCAGTTCTTC. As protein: CASSLVDNGEQFF.

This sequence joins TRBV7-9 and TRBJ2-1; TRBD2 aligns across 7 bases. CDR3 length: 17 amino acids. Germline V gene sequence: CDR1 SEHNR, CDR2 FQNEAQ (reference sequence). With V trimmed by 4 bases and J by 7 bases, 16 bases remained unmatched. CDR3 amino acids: CASSSDTEGGFLNEQFF. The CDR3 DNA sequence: TGTGCCAGCAGCTCAGACACGGAGGGAGGGTTCTTGAATGAGCAGTTCTTC.

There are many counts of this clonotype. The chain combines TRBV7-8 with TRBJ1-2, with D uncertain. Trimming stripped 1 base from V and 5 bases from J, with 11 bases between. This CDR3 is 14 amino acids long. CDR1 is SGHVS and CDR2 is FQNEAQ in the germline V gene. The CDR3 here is CASSLEGHKYGYTF. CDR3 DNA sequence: TGTGCCAGCAGCTTAGAAGGGCATAAGTATGGCTACACCTTC.

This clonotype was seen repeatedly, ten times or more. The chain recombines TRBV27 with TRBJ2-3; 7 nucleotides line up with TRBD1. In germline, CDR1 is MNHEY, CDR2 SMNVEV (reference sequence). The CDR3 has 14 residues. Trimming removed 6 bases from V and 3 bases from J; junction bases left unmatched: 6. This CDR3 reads CASSEGGRTDTQYF. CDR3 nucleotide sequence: TGTGCCAGCAGCGAAGGGGGCAGGACAGATACGCAGTATTTT.

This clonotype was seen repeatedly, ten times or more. This chain's CDR3 is CASSLDTAYEQYF. The DNA of the CDR3 is TGTGCCAGCAGCTTAGATACGGCCTACGAGCAGTACTTC. This chain connects TRBV11-1 to TRBJ2-7; D is unresolved. The CDR3 runs to 13 residues. Trimming removed 1 base from V and 2 bases from J, with 6 bases in between. Germline loops: CDR1 SGHAT, CDR2 FQDESV (reference sequence).

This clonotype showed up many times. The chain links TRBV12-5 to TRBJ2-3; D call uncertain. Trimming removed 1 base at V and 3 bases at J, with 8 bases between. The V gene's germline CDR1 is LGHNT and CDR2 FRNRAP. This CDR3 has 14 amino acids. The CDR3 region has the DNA TGTGCTAGTGGTTTGGGTCAGAGTACAGATACGCAGTATTTT. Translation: CASGLGQSTDTQYF.

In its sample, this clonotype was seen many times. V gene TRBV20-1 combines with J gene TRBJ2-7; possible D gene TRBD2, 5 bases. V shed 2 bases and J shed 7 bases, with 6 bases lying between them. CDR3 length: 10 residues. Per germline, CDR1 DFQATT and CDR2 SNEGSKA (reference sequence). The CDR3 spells CSARRTEQYF. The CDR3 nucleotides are TGCAGTGCTAGACGGACTGAGCAGTACTTC.

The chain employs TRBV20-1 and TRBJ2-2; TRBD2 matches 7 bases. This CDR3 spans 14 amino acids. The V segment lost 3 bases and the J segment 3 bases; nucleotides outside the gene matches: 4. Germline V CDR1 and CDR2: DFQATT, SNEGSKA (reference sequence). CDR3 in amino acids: CSASHGRYTGELFF. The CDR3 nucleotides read TGCAGTGCTAGTCACGGGAGGTACACCGGGGAGCTGTTTTTT.

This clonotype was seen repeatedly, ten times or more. The CDR3 DNA sequence: TGTGCCAGCGGGAGACAGGGGGCTAGCGAGCAGTACTTC. Residues: CASGRQGASEQYF. The gene calls are TRBV6-1 and TRBJ2-7; TRBD1 aligns across 10 bases. V trimming: 8 bases; J trimming: 6 bases; junction bases outside the gene matches: 7. CDR1 is MNHNS and CDR2 is SASEGT in the germline V gene. The CDR3 covers 13 residues.

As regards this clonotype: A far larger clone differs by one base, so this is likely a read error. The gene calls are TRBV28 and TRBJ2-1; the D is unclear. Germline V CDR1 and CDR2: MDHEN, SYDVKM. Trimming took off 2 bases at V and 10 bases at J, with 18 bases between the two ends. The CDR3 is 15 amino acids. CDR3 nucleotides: TGTGCCAGCAGTTTAACTACATCAGGACGCGGCGAGCAGTTCTTC. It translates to CASSLTTSGRGEQFF.

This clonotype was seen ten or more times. The CDR3 sequence is CASGTGQRVEQFF. DNA of the CDR3: TGTGCCAGCGGAACTGGACAGCGCGTGGAGCAGTTCTTC. The chain joins TRBV11-2 to TRBJ2-1, with TRBD1 as a possible D gene (6 bases). The V gene lost 8 bases and the J gene lost 10 bases, with 18 bases spanning the gap. CDR1 and CDR2 (germline): SGHAT, FQNNGV. The CDR3 totals 13 residues.